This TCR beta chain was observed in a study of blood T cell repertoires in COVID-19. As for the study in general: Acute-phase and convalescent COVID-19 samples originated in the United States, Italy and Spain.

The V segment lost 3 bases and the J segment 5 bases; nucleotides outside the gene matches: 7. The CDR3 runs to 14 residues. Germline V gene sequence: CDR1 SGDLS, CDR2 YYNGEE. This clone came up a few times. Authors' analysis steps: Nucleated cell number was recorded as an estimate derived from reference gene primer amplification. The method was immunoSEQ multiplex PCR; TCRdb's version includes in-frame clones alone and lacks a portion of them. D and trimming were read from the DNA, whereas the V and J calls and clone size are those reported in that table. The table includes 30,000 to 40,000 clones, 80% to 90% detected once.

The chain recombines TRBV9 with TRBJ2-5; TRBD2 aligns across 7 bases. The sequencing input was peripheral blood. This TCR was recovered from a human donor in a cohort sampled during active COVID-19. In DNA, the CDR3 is TGTGCCAGCAGCGGGACTAGTAGGGTGGAGACCCAGTACTTC. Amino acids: CASSGTSRVETQYF. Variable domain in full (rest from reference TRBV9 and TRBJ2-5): DSGVTQTPKHLITATGQRVTLRCSPRSGDLSVYWYQQSLDQGLQFLIQYYNGEERAKGNILERFSAQQFPDLHSELNLSSLELGDSALYFCASSGTSRVETQYFGPGTRLLVL.